The entry below describes one T cell receptor beta chain. The data were taken from a study of CD8 T cells in Susac syndrome. Reverse transcription of about 0.5 to 1 ug RNA used random hexamers. Multiplex PCR with immunoSEQ amplified the TCR beta CDR3 across 54 Vbeta and 13 Jbeta. TCRdb ran MiXCR on the immunoSEQ multiplex PCR reads and lists one entry per CDR3 protein. The data show just over 300,000 distinct CDR3 sequences, about 92% seen once. TCR beta sequencing was performed on blood CD8+ and CD4+ T cells. Those who served as multiple sclerosis controls were treatment-naive patients with stable or active relapsing-remitting disease. CDR3 length: 15 amino acids. V lost 11 bases to trimming and J lost 1 base; unmatched junction nucleotides: 14. The germline gives CDR1 SNHLY, CDR2 FYNNEI.

The V and J genes are TRBV2 and TRBJ2-7; 7 bases agree with TRBD1. Sequenced input: CD4+ T cells from PBMCs. This clonotype was sampled from a human donor with multiple sclerosis. CDR3 loop: CAGQSPLDRSYEQYF. In DNA, the CDR3 is TGTGCCGGACAATCCCCCCTGGACAGGTCCTACGAGCAGTACTTC. Filled out from reference TRBV2 and TRBJ2-7, the complete variable domain reads EPEVTQTPSHQVTQMGQEVILRCVPISNHLYFYWYRQILGQKVEFLVSFYNNEISEKSEIFDDQFSVERPDGSNFTLKIRSTKLEDSAMYFCAGQSPLDRSYEQYFGPGTRLTVT.